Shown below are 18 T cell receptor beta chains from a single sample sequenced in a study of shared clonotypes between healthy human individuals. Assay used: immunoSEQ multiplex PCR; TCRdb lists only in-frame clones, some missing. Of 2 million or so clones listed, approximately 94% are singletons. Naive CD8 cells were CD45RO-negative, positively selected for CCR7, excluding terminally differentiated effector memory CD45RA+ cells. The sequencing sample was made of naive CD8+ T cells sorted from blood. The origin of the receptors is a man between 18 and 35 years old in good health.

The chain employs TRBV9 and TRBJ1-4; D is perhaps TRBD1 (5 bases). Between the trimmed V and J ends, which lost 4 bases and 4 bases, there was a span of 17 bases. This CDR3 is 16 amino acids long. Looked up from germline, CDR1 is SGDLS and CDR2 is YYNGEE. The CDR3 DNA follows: TGTGCCAGCAGCCCCAGTGGGGGAGAATATAATGAAAAACTGTTTTTT. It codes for CASSPSGGEYNEKLFF.

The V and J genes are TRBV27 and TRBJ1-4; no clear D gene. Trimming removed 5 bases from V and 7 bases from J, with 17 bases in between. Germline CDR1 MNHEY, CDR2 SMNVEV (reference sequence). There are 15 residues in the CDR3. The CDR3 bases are TGTGCCAGCAGTCCCTACCGGGAAGTTAGTGAAAAACTGTTTTTT. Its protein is CASSPYREVSEKLFF.

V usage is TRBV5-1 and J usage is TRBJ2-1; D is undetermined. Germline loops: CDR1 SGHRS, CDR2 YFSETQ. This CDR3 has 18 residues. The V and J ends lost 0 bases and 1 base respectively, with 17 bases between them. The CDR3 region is CASSLASGGLRSYNEQFF. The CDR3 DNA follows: TGCGCCAGCAGCTTGGCCTCTGGCGGATTGAGGTCCTACAATGAGCAGTTCTTC.

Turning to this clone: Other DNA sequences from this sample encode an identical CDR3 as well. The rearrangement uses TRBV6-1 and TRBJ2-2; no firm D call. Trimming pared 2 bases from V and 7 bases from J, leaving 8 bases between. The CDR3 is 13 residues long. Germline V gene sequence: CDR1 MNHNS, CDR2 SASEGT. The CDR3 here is CASSELGSGELFF. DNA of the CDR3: TGTGCCAGCAGTGAACTTGGCAGCGGGGAGCTGTTTTTT.

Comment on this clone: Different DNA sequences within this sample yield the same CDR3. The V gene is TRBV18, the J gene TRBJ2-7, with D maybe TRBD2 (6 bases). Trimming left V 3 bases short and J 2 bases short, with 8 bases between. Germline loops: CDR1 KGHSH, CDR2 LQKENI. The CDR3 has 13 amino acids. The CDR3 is CASSPGTAYEQYF. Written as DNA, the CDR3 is TGTGCCAGCTCACCCGGGACTGCCTACGAGCAGTACTTC.

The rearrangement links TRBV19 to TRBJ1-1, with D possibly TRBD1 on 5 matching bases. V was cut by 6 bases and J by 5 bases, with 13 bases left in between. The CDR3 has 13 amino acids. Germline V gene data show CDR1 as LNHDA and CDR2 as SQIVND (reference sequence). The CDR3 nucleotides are TGTGCCAGTAGAATGGGGAAGGGGACTGAAGCTTTCTTT. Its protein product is CASRMGKGTEAFF.

This CDR3 reads CASSANSGWSETQYF. In DNA form, the CDR3 reads TGTGCCAGCAGTGCGAATAGCGGGTGGTCGGAGACCCAGTACTTC. The chain combines TRBV6-1 with TRBJ2-5; 7 nucleotides agree with TRBD2. Germline lookup yields CDR1 MNHNS and CDR2 SASEGT. The CDR3 sequence is 15 residues long. With V trimmed by 4 bases and J by 5 bases, 10 bases remained unmatched.

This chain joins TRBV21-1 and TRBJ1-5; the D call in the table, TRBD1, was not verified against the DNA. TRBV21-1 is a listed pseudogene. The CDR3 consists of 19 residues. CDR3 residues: CASSKAKTGGRHSNQPQHF. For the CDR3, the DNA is TGTGCCAGCAGCAAAGCGAAAACAGGGGGGCGTCATAGCAATCAGCCCCAGCATTTT.

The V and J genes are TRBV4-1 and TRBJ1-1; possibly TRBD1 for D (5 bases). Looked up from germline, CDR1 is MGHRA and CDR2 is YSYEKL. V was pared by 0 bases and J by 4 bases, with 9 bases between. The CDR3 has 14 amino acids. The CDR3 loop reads CASSQDARGTEAFF. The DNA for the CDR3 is TGCGCCAGCAGCCAAGACGCGAGGGGCACTGAAGCTTTCTTT.

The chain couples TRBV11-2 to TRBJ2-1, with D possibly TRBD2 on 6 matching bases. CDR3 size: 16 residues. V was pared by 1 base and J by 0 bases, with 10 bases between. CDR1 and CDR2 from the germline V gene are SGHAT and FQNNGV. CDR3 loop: CASSLGEDYSYNEQFF. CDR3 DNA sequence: TGTGCCAGCAGCTTAGGTGAGGACTACTCCTACAATGAGCAGTTCTTC.

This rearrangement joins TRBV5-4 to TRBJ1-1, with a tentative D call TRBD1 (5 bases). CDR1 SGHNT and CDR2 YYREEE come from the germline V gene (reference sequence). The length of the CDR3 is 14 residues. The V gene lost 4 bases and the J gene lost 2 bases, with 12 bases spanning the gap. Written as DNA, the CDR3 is TGTGCCAGCAGCGACCTCGGGGCTAACACTGAAGCTTTCTTT. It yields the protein CASSDLGANTEAFF.

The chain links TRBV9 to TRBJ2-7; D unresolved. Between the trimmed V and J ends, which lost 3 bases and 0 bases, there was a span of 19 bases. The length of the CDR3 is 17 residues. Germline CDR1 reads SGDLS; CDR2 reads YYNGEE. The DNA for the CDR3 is TGTGCCAGCAGCGCCCCCCTTCCGGTGAGTATCTCCTACGAGCAGTACTTC. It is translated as CASSAPLPVSISYEQYF. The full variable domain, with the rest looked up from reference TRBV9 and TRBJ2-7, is DSGVTQTPKHLITATGQRVTLRCSPRSGDLSVYWYQQSLDQGLQFLIQYYNGEERAKGNILERFSAQQFPDLHSELNLSSLELGDSALYFCASSAPLPVSISYEQYFGPGTRLTVT.

This chain's CDR3 is CASSLIQGIEQYF. In nucleotides, the CDR3 is TGCGCCAGCAGCCTTATACAGGGCATCGAGCAGTACTTC. The rearrangement joins TRBV4-1 to TRBJ2-7, with D perhaps TRBD1 (6 bases). Germline V gene sequence: CDR1 MGHRA, CDR2 YSYEKL. V lost 4 bases and J lost 6, with 13 bases in between. CDR3 length equals 13 residues.

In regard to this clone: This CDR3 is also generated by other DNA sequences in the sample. The CDR3 sequence is CASSSTSGSYNEQFF. Written as DNA, the CDR3 is TGCGCCAGCAGTTCGACTAGCGGTTCCTACAATGAGCAGTTCTTC. The V and J genes are TRBV5-1 and TRBJ2-1; TRBD2 matches at 9 bases. Germline V CDR1 and CDR2: SGHRS, YFSETQ. CDR3 length: 15 amino acids. The V gene end was trimmed by 5 bases and the J gene end by 1 base; junction bases not matched to a gene: 4.

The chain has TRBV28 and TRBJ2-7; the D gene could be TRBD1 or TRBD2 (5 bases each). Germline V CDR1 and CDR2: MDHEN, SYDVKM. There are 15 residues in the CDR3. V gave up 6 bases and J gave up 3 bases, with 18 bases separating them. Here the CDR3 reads CASSPVGAAGYEQYF. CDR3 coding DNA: TGTGCCAGCAGCCCGGTTGGGGCGGCGGGCTACGAGCAGTACTTC.

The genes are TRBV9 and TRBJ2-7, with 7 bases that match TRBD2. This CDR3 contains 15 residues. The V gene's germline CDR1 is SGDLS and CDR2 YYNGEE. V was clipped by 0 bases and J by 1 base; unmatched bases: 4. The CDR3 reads CASSVAGRTSYEQYF. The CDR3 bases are TGTGCCAGCAGCGTAGCCGGGAGGACGTCCTACGAGCAGTACTTC.

As DNA, the CDR3 is TGTGCCAGCAGGACCCCGGGCACAGATACGCAGTATTTT. This sequence encodes CASRTPGTDTQYF. The rearrangement links TRBV11-2 to TRBJ2-3; no clear D gene. The germline V gene encodes CDR1 SGHAT and CDR2 FQNNGV. V lost 6 bases and J 1 base, leaving 8 bases between the germline ends. The CDR3 has 13 residues. The whole variable domain, remainder taken from reference TRBV11-2 and TRBJ2-3, is EAGVAQSPRYKIIEKRQSVAFWCNPISGHATLYWYQQILGQGPKLLIQFQNNGVVDDSQLPKDRFSAERLKGVDSTLKIQPAKLEDSAVYLCASRTPGTDTQYFGPGTRLTVL.

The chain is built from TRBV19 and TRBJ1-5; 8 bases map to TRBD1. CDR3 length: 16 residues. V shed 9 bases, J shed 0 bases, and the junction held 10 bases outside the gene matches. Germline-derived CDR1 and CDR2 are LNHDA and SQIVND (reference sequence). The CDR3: CASLGTGSLSNQPQHF. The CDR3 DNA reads TGTGCCAGCCTGGGGACAGGTAGTCTTAGCAATCAGCCCCAGCATTTT.